The present TCR beta chain was sequenced within a study of T-cell reconstitution after alpha-beta-depleted transplantation in children. Study observations and caveats: At around two months after transplant, the alpha-beta T cells were reportedly derived from several hundred expanded clones that came from non-depleted graft cells. Most T-cell counts and diversity one year after the transplant came from T cells that were newly produced. From surviving recipient T cells and thymic progenitors came the high day-60 TCRbeta diversity observed in some patients.

After removal of 5 bases from V and 8 bases from J, the junction contained 12 bases not matched to a gene. The CDR3 consists of 15 residues. The germline V gene has CDR1 LNHNV and CDR2 YYDKDF (reference sequence). Details on this clonotype: Its matching antigen is unknown.

A TCRbeta library incorporating unique molecular identifiers was prepared. TCRdb processed the PCR reads anew with MiXCR; each CDR3 protein has one entry. This sample carries about 440,000 distinct CDR3 sequences, approximately 42% of them seen once, and the ten largest clones take around a quarter. The sample consisted of PBMCs, taken before TCRalphabeta/CD19-depleted stem cell transplant. The gene calls are TRBV15 and TRBJ2-1, with 7 bases identical to TRBD2. The sequence derives from a girl aged 2 to 10 with aplastic anemia, due to receive a stem cell transplant. CDR3 protein: CATSGALSGGDEQFF. The CDR3 coding sequence is TGTGCCACCAGCGGTGCCCTATCGGGGGGAGATGAGCAGTTCTTC.